A selection of T cell receptor beta chains follows, all from one sample in a study of shared clonotypes between healthy human individuals. TCRdb keeps only in-frame clones here, not all; method: immunoSEQ multiplex PCR. The sample includes 2 million to 3 million clones, 80% to 95% of them seen just once. The specimen sequenced was naive CD4+ T cells from PBMCs. The receptors derive from a man younger than 35 in good health. Some clones in this sample may be carry-over from other donors' samples. The CDR3 runs from the conserved cysteine through the conserved F or W. Each record gives: J gene, V gene, D gene, CDR3 DNA, CDR3 protein. A D gene is named only where the DNA matches it firmly.

TRBJ2-5	TRBV11-2	.	TGTGCCAGCTCCCATGGGAGAAGGGAGAGTGGTGAGACCCAGTACTTC	CASSHGRRESGETQYF
TRBJ2-5	TRBV6-5	.	TGTGCCAGCAGTTACGAGGCTCAAGAGACCCAGTACTTC	CASSYEAQETQYF
TRBJ2-1	TRBV5-1	.	TGCGCCAGCAGCGGCTTGGTAGGGAGCTCCTACAATGAGCAGTTCTTC	CASSGLVGSSYNEQFF
TRBJ2-3	TRBV7-3	TRBD1	TGTGCCAGCAGCCCGGGACAGAGTACAGATACGCAGTATTTT	CASSPGQSTDTQYF
TRBJ2-5	TRBV5-1	.	TGCGCCAGCAGCTTCGGGGCCGGATTACAAGAGACCCAGTACTTC	CASSFGAGLQETQYF
TRBJ2-1	TRBV27	.	TGTGCCAGCAGTCCCCAAGCTCTGGCGGCCCCCTACAATGAGCAGTTCTTC	CASSPQALAAPYNEQFF
TRBJ2-5	TRBV2	.	TGTGCCAGCAGAGAAGGACTGACAGTTGAGACCCAGTACTTC	CASREGLTVETQYF
TRBJ2-5	TRBV9	.	TGTGCCAGCAGCGTAGAGGTCCGTCGGGGGACCCAGTACTTC	CASSVEVRRGTQYF
TRBJ2-1	TRBV4-2	.	TGTGCCAGCAGCCAAGATCAGGGGTCCCCCTCCAATGAGCAGTTCTTC	CASSQDQGSPSNEQFF
TRBJ2-3	TRBV9	.	TGTGCCAGCAGCGACACCGGGACACGTGCAGATACGCAGTATTTT	CASSDTGTRADTQYF
TRBJ2-3	TRBV7-2	.	TGTGCCAGCAGCTCCAATAGGGGTGTTGGCGCAGATACGCAGTATTTT	CASSSNRGVGADTQYF
TRBJ2-7	TRBV10-3	.	TGTGCCATCAGGGACAGAGACTACGAGCAGTACTTC	CAIRDRDYEQYF
TRBJ1-2	TRBV2	TRBD1	TGTGCCAGCAGTGAGCACAGGGGTAACTATGGCTACACCTTC	CASSEHRGNYGYTF
TRBJ2-1	TRBV19	.	TGTGCCAGTAGTCCCGATTTGGGCAATGAGCAGTTCTTC	CASSPDLGNEQFF
TRBJ2-5	TRBV7-9	.	TGTGCCAGCAGCTTAATGACTGGGGAACAAGAGACCCAGTACTTC	CASSLMTGEQETQYF
TRBJ2-7	TRBV6-1	TRBD1	TGTGCCAGCAGTGTAACAGGGGCCACCTACGAGCAGTACTTC	CASSVTGATYEQYF
TRBJ2-1	TRBV4-2	.	TGTGCCAGCAGCCAAGATATCACGCGGTGGGGGGATGAGCAGTTCTTC	CASSQDITRWGDEQFF
TRBJ2-7	TRBV7-8	.	TGTGTCAGCAGCTTAGCCCGGGGGACGGAAAGCTCCTACGAGCAGTACTTC	CVSSLARGTESSYEQYF
TRBJ2-7	TRBV11-2	.	TGTGCCAGCAGCTATCAACCTACTCAGGGTGGCGAGCAGTACTTC	CASSYQPTQGGEQYF
TRBJ2-7	TRBV2	.	TGTGCCAGCAGGTCGATGACACGGAGGGACGAGCAGTACTTC	CASRSMTRRDEQYF
TRBJ1-4	TRBV4-1	.	TGCGCCAGCAGCCAAGTTTCGGCAGCTAACAAGGAAAAACTGTTTTTT	CASSQVSAANKEKLFF
TRBJ2-1	TRBV7-2	TRBD2	TGTGCCAGCAGCCTCCAGTCACTAGCGATTAATGAGCAGTTCTTC	CASSLQSLAINEQFF
TRBJ1-1	TRBV9	TRBD1	TGTGCCAGCAGCGTAGGGACAGGGAACACTGAAGCTTTCTTT	CASSVGTGNTEAFF
TRBJ2-7	TRBV7-2	.	TGTGCCAGCAGCCCTAGCCGGGCAGTAGGGAACTACGAGCAGTACTTC	CASSPSRAVGNYEQYF
TRBJ2-3	TRBV5-1	.	TGCGCCAGCAGCTTGCGTTCTTGGGTTGCAGATACGCAGTATTTT	CASSLRSWVADTQYF
TRBJ2-7	TRBV25-1	.	TGTGCCAGCGGCAGTTTTGCCACCAGCTCCTACGAGCAGTACTTC	CASGSFATSSYEQYF
TRBJ2-1	TRBV7-9	TRBD2	TGTGCCAGCAGTCTAACCCGGGACTACCTAAATGAGCAGTTCTTC	CASSLTRDYLNEQFF